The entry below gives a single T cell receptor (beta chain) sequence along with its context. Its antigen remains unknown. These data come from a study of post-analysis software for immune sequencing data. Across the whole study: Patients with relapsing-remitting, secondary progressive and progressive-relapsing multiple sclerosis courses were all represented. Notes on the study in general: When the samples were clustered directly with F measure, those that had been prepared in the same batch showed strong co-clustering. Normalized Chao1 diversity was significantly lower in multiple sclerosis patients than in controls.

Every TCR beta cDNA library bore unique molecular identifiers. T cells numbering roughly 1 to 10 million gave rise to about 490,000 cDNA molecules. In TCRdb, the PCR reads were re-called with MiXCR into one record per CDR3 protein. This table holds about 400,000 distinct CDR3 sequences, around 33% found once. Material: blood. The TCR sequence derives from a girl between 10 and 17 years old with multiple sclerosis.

CDR3 bases: TGTGCCAGCAGCTTAGCGTCAAGTGAGGGGGCGGCTTTCTTT. This translates into CASSLASSEGAAFF. The rearrangement uses TRBV7-9 and TRBJ1-1, with 7 bases identical to TRBD1. V lost 0 bases and J lost 11; bases outside the gene matches: 9. The CDR3 length is 14 residues. Germline lookup yields CDR1 SEHNR and CDR2 FQNEAQ (reference sequence).